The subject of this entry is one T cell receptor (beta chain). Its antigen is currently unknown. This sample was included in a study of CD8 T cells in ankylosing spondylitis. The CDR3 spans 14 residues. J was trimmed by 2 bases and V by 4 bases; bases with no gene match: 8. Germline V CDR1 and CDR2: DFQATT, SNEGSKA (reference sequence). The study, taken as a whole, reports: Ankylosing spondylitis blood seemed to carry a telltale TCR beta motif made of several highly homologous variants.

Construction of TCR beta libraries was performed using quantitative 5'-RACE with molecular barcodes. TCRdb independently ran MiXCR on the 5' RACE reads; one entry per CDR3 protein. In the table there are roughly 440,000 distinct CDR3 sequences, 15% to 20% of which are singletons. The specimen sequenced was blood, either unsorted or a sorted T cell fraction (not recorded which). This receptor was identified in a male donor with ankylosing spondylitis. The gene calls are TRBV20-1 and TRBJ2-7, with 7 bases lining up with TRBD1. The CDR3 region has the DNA TGCAGTGCTAAGTGGGGACAGCGGACCTACGAGCAGTACTTC. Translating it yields CSAKWGQRTYEQYF.